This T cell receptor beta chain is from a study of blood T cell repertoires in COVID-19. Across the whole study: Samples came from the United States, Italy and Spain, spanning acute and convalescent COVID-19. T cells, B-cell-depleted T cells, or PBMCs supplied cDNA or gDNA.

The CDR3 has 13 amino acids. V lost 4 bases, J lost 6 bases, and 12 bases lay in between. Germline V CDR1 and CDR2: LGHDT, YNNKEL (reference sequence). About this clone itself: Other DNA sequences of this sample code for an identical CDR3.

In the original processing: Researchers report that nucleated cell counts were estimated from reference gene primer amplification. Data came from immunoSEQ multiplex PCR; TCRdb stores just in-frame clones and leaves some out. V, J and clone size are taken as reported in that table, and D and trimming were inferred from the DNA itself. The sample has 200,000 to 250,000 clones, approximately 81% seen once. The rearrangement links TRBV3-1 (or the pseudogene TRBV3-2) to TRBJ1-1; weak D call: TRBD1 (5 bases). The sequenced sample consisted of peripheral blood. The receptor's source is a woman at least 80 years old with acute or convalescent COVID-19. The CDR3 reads CASSLSGGSEAFF. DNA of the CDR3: TGTGCCAGCAGCCTTTCCGGGGGTTCTGAAGCTTTCTTT.